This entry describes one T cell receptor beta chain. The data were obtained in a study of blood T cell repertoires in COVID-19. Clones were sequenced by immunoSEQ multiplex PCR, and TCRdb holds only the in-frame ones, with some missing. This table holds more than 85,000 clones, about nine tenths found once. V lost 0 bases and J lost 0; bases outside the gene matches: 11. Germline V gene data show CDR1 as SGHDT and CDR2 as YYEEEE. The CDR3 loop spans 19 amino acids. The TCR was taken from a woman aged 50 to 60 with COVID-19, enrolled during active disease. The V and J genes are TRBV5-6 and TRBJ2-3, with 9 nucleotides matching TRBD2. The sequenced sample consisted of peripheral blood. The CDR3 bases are TGTGCCAGCAGCTTGGTGGTTAGCGGGGGCCAATCTAGCACAGATACGCAGTATTTT. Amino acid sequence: CASSLVVSGGQSSTDTQYF. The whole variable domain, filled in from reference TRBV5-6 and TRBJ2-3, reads DAGVTQSPTHLIKTRGQQVTLRCSPKSGHDTVSWYQQALGQGPQFIFQYYEEEERQRGNFPDRFSGHQFPNYSSELNVNALLLGDSALYLCASSLVVSGGQSSTDTQYFGPGTRLTVL.